Below, 6 T cell receptor beta chains from the same sample are listed, as sequenced in a study of blood T cell repertoires in COVID-19. Clones were read by immunoSEQ multiplex PCR, and TCRdb kept only the in-frame ones, dropping some. The repertoire consists of 250,000 to 300,000 clones, with approximately 85% occurring once and the leading ten covering 9.5% to 11%. What was sequenced was peripheral blood. The receptors shown here come from a woman aged 70-85 years with acute or convalescent COVID-19.

This sequence joins TRBV6-5 and TRBJ1-6, with D uncertain. The V gene's germline CDR1 is MNHEY and CDR2 SVGAGI. The V end was cut by 3 bases, the J end by 12 bases, with 15 bases between. The length of the CDR3 is 14 residues. CDR3 nucleotide sequence: TGTGCCAGCAGTTATCGGGAGGCAGGAGGACCCCTCCACTTT. It codes for CASSYREAGGPLHF.

The chain employs TRBV3-1 (or the pseudogene TRBV3-2) and TRBJ2-5, with TRBD2 matching 7 bases. The germline V gene encodes CDR1 LGHDT and CDR2 YNNKEL (reference sequence). Trimming removed 4 bases from V and 5 bases from J; junction bases left unmatched: 1. The CDR3 is 12 residues long. CDR3 nucleotides: TGTGCCAGCAGCCTTAGCGGGGAGACCCAGTACTTC. Translation: CASSLSGETQYF.

The V and J genes are TRBV6-5 and TRBJ2-2; 11 bases match TRBD2. CDR1 and CDR2 from the germline V gene are MNHEY and SVGAGI. The V gene end was trimmed by 8 bases and the J gene end by 7 bases; junction bases not matched to a gene: 9. The CDR3 has 15 amino acids. The CDR3 region has the DNA TGTGCCAGCGCCTACTCCGGGACTAGCGGCGGGGAGCTGTTTTTT. Amino acid sequence: CASAYSGTSGGELFF.

The V and J genes are TRBV4-1 and TRBJ1-1; D remains unclear. CDR3 size: 13 residues. The germline V gene has CDR1 MGHRA and CDR2 YSYEKL. V lost 4 bases, J lost 8 bases, and 14 bases lay in between. The DNA of the CDR3 is TGCGCCAGCAGCCCCGACAACTTTCCAGAAGCTTTCTTT. It yields the protein CASSPDNFPEAFF.

The CDR3, as DNA: TGTGCCAGCAGTTACAGACAGGTCCAGAACACTGAAGCTTTCTTT. Encoded protein: CASSYRQVQNTEAFF. This chain uses TRBV6-5 with TRBJ1-1; tentatively, D is TRBD1 (6 bases). CDR1 and CDR2 (germline): MNHEY, SVGAGI. Trimming cost V 2 bases and J 1 base, with 11 bases left between them. This CDR3 comprises 15 residues.

The chain recombines TRBV19 with TRBJ2-4; possible D gene TRBD2, 5 bases. Germline V gene lookup returns CDR1 LNHDA and CDR2 SQIVND (reference sequence). The length of the CDR3 is 14 residues. V was trimmed by 4 bases and J by 4 bases, leaving 11 bases between them. The CDR3 reads CASSSPGEKNIQYF. Here the CDR3 DNA reads TGTGCCAGTAGTAGTCCCGGGGAAAAAAACATTCAGTACTTC.